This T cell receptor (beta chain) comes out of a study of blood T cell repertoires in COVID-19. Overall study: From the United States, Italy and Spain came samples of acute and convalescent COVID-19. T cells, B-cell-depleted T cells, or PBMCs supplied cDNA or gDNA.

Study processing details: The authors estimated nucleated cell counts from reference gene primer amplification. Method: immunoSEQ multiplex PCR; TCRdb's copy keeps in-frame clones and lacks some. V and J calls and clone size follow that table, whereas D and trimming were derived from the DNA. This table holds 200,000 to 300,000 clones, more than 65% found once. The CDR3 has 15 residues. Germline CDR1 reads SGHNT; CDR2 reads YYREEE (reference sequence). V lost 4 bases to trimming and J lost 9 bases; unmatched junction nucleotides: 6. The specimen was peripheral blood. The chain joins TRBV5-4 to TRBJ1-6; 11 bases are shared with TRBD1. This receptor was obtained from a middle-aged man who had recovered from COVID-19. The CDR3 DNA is TGTGCCAGCAGCGATGGACAGGGGGCTTTTTCACCCCTCCACTTT. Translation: CASSDGQGAFSPLHF.